The clone carrying this T cell receptor beta chain occurred a few times. The source of the sample is a study of T cells in Graves' hyperthyroidism and ophthalmopathy. Regions amplified from RNA transcripts were the TCR beta CDR3 regions. When the TCR CDR3 underwent first-round RT-PCR, the HTBI primer set was used. A single record per CDR3 protein comes from TCRdb applying MiXCR to the multiplex PCR reads. The sample contains hundreds of thousands of distinct CDR3 sequences, roughly 14% of which appear only once. The sequenced material came from blood. This receptor was obtained from a woman aged 25 to 39 with Graves' hyperthyroidism that later progressed to Graves' ophthalmopathy.

The CDR3 here is CSARPSGADYEQYF. The CDR3 DNA is TGCAGTGCTAGACCTAGCGGGGCCGACTACGAGCAGTACTTC. This rearrangement joins TRBV20-1 to TRBJ2-7; 9 nucleotides agree with TRBD2. This CDR3 spans 14 amino acids. V was clipped by 2 bases and J by 3 bases; unmatched bases: 5. CDR1 and CDR2 from the germline V gene are DFQATT and SNEGSKA (reference sequence).